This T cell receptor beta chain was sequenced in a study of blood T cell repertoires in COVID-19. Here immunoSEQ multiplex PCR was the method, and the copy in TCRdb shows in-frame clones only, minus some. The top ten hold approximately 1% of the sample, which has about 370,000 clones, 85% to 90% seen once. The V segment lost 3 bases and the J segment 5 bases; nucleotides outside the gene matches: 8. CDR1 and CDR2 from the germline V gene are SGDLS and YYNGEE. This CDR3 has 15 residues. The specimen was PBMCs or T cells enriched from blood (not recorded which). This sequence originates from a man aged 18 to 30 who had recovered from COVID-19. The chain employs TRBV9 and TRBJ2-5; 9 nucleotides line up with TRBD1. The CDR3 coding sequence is TGTGCCAGCAGCGACGGACAGGGGCCGGGGGAGACCCAGTACTTC. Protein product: CASSDGQGPGETQYF.